The 25 T cell receptor beta chains below all came from one sample that was sequenced in a study of blood T cell repertoires in COVID-19. Sequenced by immunoSEQ multiplex PCR; TCRdb stores in-frame clones only, minus some. The table has roughly 500,000 clones, around nine tenths seen once. Sample: PBMCs or T cells enriched from blood (not recorded which). All receptors come from a woman in her thirties or forties who had recovered from COVID-19.

CDR3 sequence (DNA): TGTGCCATCAGTGATACCCGGACAGGGACAGATACGCAGTATTTT. Encoded protein: CAISDTRTGTDTQYF. The V gene is TRBV10-3, the J gene TRBJ2-3, with 8 bases aligning to TRBD1. Losses at the gene ends were 3 bases for V and 3 bases for J; bases not matched to a gene: 5. The CDR3 is 15 residues long. Germline CDR1 ENHRY, CDR2 SYGVKD.

This rearrangement joins TRBV19 to TRBJ2-7, with D perhaps TRBD2 (5 bases). Trimming took off 5 bases at V and 6 bases at J, with 17 bases between the two ends. The germline gives CDR1 LNHDA, CDR2 SQIVND (reference sequence). The CDR3 is 14 amino acids. This chain's CDR3 is CASSPPAAAGEQYF. Here the CDR3 DNA reads TGTGCCAGTAGTCCCCCAGCAGCGGCCGGCGAGCAGTACTTC. The whole variable domain, filled in from reference TRBV19 and TRBJ2-7, reads DGGITQSPKYLFRKEGQNVTLSCEQNLNHDAMYWYRQDPGQGLRLIYYSQIVNDFQKGDIAEGYSVSREKKESFPLTVTSAQKNPTAFYLCASSPPAAAGEQYFGPGTRLTVT.

Details on this clone: This sequence may be a read error, since a much larger clone differs from it by one base. The identical CDR3 is also encoded by other nucleotide sequences in the sample. The chain carries TRBV5-1 and TRBJ2-7; D gene ambiguous. The CDR3 consists of 13 residues. With 0 bases removed from V and 1 base from J, the gap between germline ends came to 5 bases. Germline V gives CDR1 SGHRS, CDR2 YFSETQ. The CDR3 DNA sequence: TGCGCCAGCAGCTTGGTCGGGTCCTACGAGCAGTACTTC. This gives the protein CASSLVGSYEQYF.

There are a few counts of this clone. The V call is TRBV30, the J call TRBJ1-5, with 8 bases lining up with TRBD1. Trimming took 2 bases from V and 2 from J; bases not matched to a gene: 2. This CDR3 is built from 14 residues. Per the germline V gene, CDR1 is GTSNPN and CDR2 is SVGIG (reference sequence). Here the CDR3 DNA reads TGTGCCTGGAGTCAGGGGGCCGGCAATCAGCCCCAGCATTTT. This codes for CAWSQGAGNQPQHF.

This chain uses TRBV6-5 with TRBJ2-7, with TRBD1 identical over 7 bases. The CDR3 spans 14 residues. Germline CDR1 reads MNHEY; CDR2 reads SVGAGI. J lost 3 bases, V lost 3 bases, and 5 bases had no gene match. CDR3 in amino acids: CASSYDRVNYEQYF. CDR3 coding DNA: TGTGCCAGCAGTTATGACAGGGTGAACTACGAGCAGTACTTC.

The V and J genes are TRBV2 and TRBJ1-6; 8 bases match TRBD1. CDR3 length: 14 residues. The trim removed 10 bases at V and 9 bases at J, leaving 11 bases unmatched. The germline V gene encodes CDR1 SNHLY and CDR2 FYNNEI. CDR3 region: CATRAGQGGSPLHF. The CDR3 bases are TGTGCCACCCGGGCCGGACAGGGCGGTTCACCCCTCCACTTT.

The chain is built from TRBV29-1 and TRBJ2-2; 7 bases agree with TRBD1. The CDR3 consists of 13 residues. Per the germline V gene, CDR1 is SQVTM and CDR2 is ANQGSEA. V dropped 7 bases and J dropped 2; count of bases not matched to a gene: 4. CDR3 sequence reads: CSAGQPNTGELFF. In nucleotides, the CDR3 is TGCAGCGCGGGACAGCCCAACACCGGGGAGCTGTTTTTT.

As regards this clone: At one of its ends the junction is not consistent with the germline gene, which may arise from a read error. The chain carries TRBV6-1 and TRBJ2-7, with 8 bases matching TRBD1. This CDR3 is 13 amino acids long. Germline CDR1 is MNHNS and CDR2 is SASEGT. This CDR3 reads CASSEDRGSEQYF. The CDR3 DNA reads as TGTGCCAGCAGCGAAGACAGGGGCAGCGAGCAGTACTTC.

This sequence joins TRBV5-1 and TRBJ2-5, with D possibly being TRBD1 (5 bases). Germline V lookup: CDR1 SGHRS, CDR2 YFSETQ. CDR3 length: 16 residues. V shed 2 bases and J shed 1 base, with 15 bases lying between them. The CDR3 here is CASSFTAGILQETQYF. The CDR3 DNA sequence: TGCGCCAGCAGCTTCACGGCAGGGATACTCCAAGAGACCCAGTACTTC.

This chain joins TRBV7-2 and TRBJ2-7, with D possibly being TRBD2 (6 bases). The CDR3 runs 13 residues. CDR1 and CDR2 (germline): SGHTA, FQGNSA. Trimming cost V 5 bases and J 6 bases, with 14 bases left between them. CDR3 DNA: TGTGCCAGCAGCACCACCCCCGGGGGCGAGCAGTACTTC. Translated: CASSTTPGGEQYF.

This chain links TRBV14 with TRBJ2-3, with 14 bases lining up with TRBD2. Germline V CDR1 and CDR2: SGHDN, FVKESK. The CDR3 length is 17 residues. The V gene end was trimmed by 3 bases and the J gene end by 6 bases; junction bases not matched to a gene: 8. The CDR3 sequence is CASSHWTSGRPWDTQYF. CDR3 DNA: TGTGCCAGCAGCCATTGGACTAGCGGGAGGCCCTGGGATACGCAGTATTTT.

This clone turned up a few times. The rearrangement joins TRBV6-2 or TRBV6-3 to TRBJ2-1, with 8 bases aligning to TRBD2. This CDR3 contains 18 residues. V shed 2 bases, J shed 0 bases, and the junction held 9 bases outside the gene matches. The germline CDR1 and CDR2 sequences are MNHEY and SVGEGT. This chain's CDR3 is CASSYTLTSGSSYNEQFF. CDR3 DNA sequence: TGTGCCAGCAGTTACACACTCACTAGCGGAAGCTCCTACAATGAGCAGTTCTTC.

The chain has TRBV3-1 (or the pseudogene TRBV3-2) and TRBJ2-7; 10 bases are shared with TRBD1. V lost 3 bases and J lost 3; bases outside the gene matches: 2. Germline CDR1 and CDR2: LGHDT and YNNKEL (reference sequence). The CDR3 sequence is 14 residues long. Here the CDR3 DNA reads TGTGCCAGCAGCCAGGGACAGGGGAACTACGAGCAGTACTTC. Amino acid sequence: CASSQGQGNYEQYF.

This clone was seen once. Additional DNA sequences in this sample encode the identical CDR3. The chain employs TRBV18 and TRBJ2-5; D possibly corresponds to TRBD1 (6 bases). CDR1 and CDR2 from the germline V gene are KGHSH and LQKENI. Trimming took off 4 bases at V and 5 bases at J, with 8 bases between the two ends. This CDR3 has 12 residues. CDR3 sequence reads: CASSRQEETQYF. CDR3 coding DNA: TGTGCCAGCTCACGACAGGAGGAGACCCAGTACTTC.

V gene TRBV18 combines with J gene TRBJ2-6, with TRBD2 as a possible D gene (6 bases). The CDR3 covers 17 residues. Trimming took off 1 base at V and 0 bases at J, with 10 bases between the two ends. The germline gives CDR1 KGHSH, CDR2 LQKENI. The CDR3 DNA reads TGTGCCAGCTCACCACTCTTGGAGGGCTCTGGGGCCAACGTCCTGACTTTC. It translates to CASSPLLEGSGANVLTF.

The chain has TRBV29-1 and TRBJ2-7; possibly TRBD1 for D (7 bases). Germline assignment: CDR1 SQVTM and CDR2 ANQGSEA. This CDR3 has 12 amino acids. V lost 4 bases, J lost 5 bases, and 12 bases lay in between. This CDR3 reads CSVGGRGDEQYF. In DNA form, the CDR3 reads TGCAGCGTTGGCGGCAGGGGGGACGAGCAGTACTTC.

This chain joins TRBV3-1 (or the pseudogene TRBV3-2) and TRBJ2-1; 13 positions agree with TRBD2. CDR3 length equals 19 residues. The ends lost 2 bases at V and 6 bases at J; junction bases unmatched: 13. CDR1 and CDR2 from the germline V gene are LGHDT and YNNKEL (reference sequence). This CDR3 reads CASSQQKRGGLAGVNEQFF. CDR3 nucleotide sequence: TGTGCCAGCAGCCAACAAAAGAGGGGAGGACTAGCGGGAGTCAATGAGCAGTTCTTC.

This sequence joins TRBV9 and TRBJ1-1; maybe TRBD1 (6 bases). The V gene lost 4 bases and the J gene lost 1 base, with 14 bases spanning the gap. The CDR3 length is 15 residues. Germline CDR1 reads SGDLS; CDR2 reads YYNGEE. The CDR3 sequence: CASSPRGGGNTEAFF. Written as DNA, the CDR3 is TGTGCCAGCAGCCCCCGAGGGGGGGGGAACACTGAAGCTTTCTTT. Based on the CDR3 plus reference TRBV9 and TRBJ1-1, the full variable domain is DSGVTQTPKHLITATGQRVTLRCSPRSGDLSVYWYQQSLDQGLQFLIQYYNGEERAKGNILERFSAQQFPDLHSELNLSSLELGDSALYFCASSPRGGGNTEAFFGQGTRLTVV.

The V and J genes are TRBV20-1 and TRBJ1-4, with TRBD1 as a possible D gene (6 bases). The CDR3 has 14 amino acids. Trimming removed 3 bases at V and 5 bases at J, with 13 bases between. Germline-derived CDR1 and CDR2 are DFQATT and SNEGSKA (reference sequence). The CDR3 bases are TGCAGTGCTAGTAAGGGGGTGGTAAATGAAAAACTGTTTTTT. Translating gives CSASKGVVNEKLFF.

This clone was seen ten or more times. This chain joins TRBV6-2 or TRBV6-3 and TRBJ2-2, with 10 bases aligning to TRBD2. Germline V CDR1 and CDR2: MNHEY, SVGEGT. Unmatched junction bases numbered 4, after V lost 7 bases and J lost 5 bases. The CDR3 sequence is 14 residues long. The CDR3 sequence is CASTPGLATGELFF. CDR3 nucleotide sequence: TGTGCCAGCACCCCGGGACTAGCGACCGGGGAGCTGTTTTTT.

This chain connects TRBV10-3 to TRBJ2-7; 14 nucleotides agree with TRBD2. In germline, CDR1 is ENHRY, CDR2 SYGVKD. The ends lost 6 bases at V and 3 bases at J; junction bases unmatched: 4. The CDR3 extends over 15 amino acids. For the CDR3, the DNA is TGTGCCATCAGCGGGACTAGCGGGAGAAACTACGAGCAGTACTTC. Protein: CAISGTSGRNYEQYF.

This rearrangement joins TRBV30 to TRBJ1-2; maybe TRBD1 (5 bases). Trimming shortened V by 3 bases and J by 10 bases, and 12 bases separated the two germline ends. Germline V CDR1 and CDR2: GTSNPN, SVGIG (reference sequence). CDR3 length: 11 amino acids. CDR3 DNA: TGTGCCTGGAGGATCGGGGGGTCCTACACCTTC. Its protein product is CAWRIGGSYTF.

This clone was recorded only once. The rearrangement uses TRBV2 and TRBJ2-1; TRBD2 matches 8 bases. Germline V gene sequence: CDR1 SNHLY, CDR2 FYNNEI. The CDR3 consists of 14 residues. V shed 8 bases and J 1 base; nucleotides not matched to a gene: 4. The CDR3 loop reads CASGGTSSYNEQFF. The CDR3 coding sequence is TGTGCCAGCGGCGGGACTAGTTCCTACAATGAGCAGTTCTTC.

The V gene is TRBV7-8, the J gene TRBJ1-1; D perhaps matches TRBD1 (5 bases). Germline V lookup: CDR1 SGHVS, CDR2 FQNEAQ. V lost 3 bases and J lost 5, with 16 bases in between. The CDR3 is 15 amino acids. CDR3 in amino acids: CASSFFRVTGTEAFF. The CDR3 DNA reads as TGTGCCAGCAGCTTTTTCAGGGTGACTGGTACTGAAGCTTTCTTT.

In this sample, this clone turned up once. This sequence joins TRBV7-2 and TRBJ2-1; D is possibly TRBD2 (5 bases). CDR3 length: 16 residues. Per germline, CDR1 SGHTA and CDR2 FQGNSA. V was cut by 6 bases and J by 0 bases, with 15 bases left in between. CDR3 DNA: TGTGCCAGCAGTTTAACTAGGCGGAGCTCCTACAATGAGCAGTTCTTC. As protein: CASSLTRRSSYNEQFF.